Shown below are 5 T cell receptor beta chains from a single sample sequenced in a study of blood T cells in healthy people across ages. It was with a sample-barcoded 5' primer and a J-beta primer mix that a second PCR of roughly 7 to 12 cycles was run. TCRdb called the 5' RACE reads again in MiXCR, with one record for every CDR3 protein. The table records roughly 680,000 distinct CDR3 sequences, about half of them present only once. The material sequenced was blood. These receptors were taken from a woman aged 60-70 years in good health.

This clonotype has at least ten counts. This chain uses TRBV7-9 with TRBJ2-7; D may be TRBD2 (6 bases). The V gene lost 0 bases and the J gene lost 0 bases, with 9 bases spanning the gap. Per the germline V gene, CDR1 is SEHNR and CDR2 is FQNEAQ (reference sequence). The CDR3 length is 15 residues. The CDR3 DNA reads as TGTGCCAGCAGCTTAGCTGGGGGGAACTCCTACGAGCAGTACTTC. The encoded protein is CASSLAGGNSYEQYF.

This clonotype was seen only once. The chain employs TRBV10-3 and TRBJ2-7, with TRBD2 matching over 7 bases. The CDR3 is 17 amino acids. Germline CDR1 and CDR2: ENHRY and SYGVKD. Losses at the gene ends were 4 bases for V and 7 bases for J; bases not matched to a gene: 19. The CDR3 sequence: CAISATRAGVSYNEQYF. The CDR3 nucleotides read TGTGCCATCAGTGCGACGCGGGCGGGAGTATCCTACAATGAGCAGTACTTC.

This clonotype occurred many times. The chain is built from TRBV6-2 or TRBV6-3 and TRBJ2-1, with 12 positions matching TRBD2. J gave up 4 bases and V 4 bases, and 5 bases lay outside the gene matches. Germline V lookup: CDR1 MNHEY, CDR2 SVGEGT. This CDR3 region has 16 residues. In DNA form, the CDR3 reads TGTGCCAGCAGTTCTCTAGCGGGAGGGACGTACAATGAGCAGTTCTTC. Translated, it gives CASSSLAGGTYNEQFF.

The chain links TRBV29-1 to TRBJ1-2, with D unresolved. This CDR3 spans 11 amino acids. Germline CDR1 and CDR2: SQVTM and ANQGSEA. Trimming removed 6 bases from V and 8 bases from J, with 13 bases in between. This chain's CDR3 is CSVRPEDGYTF. The CDR3 coding sequence is TGCAGCGTGCGGCCGGAGGACGGCTACACCTTC.

This clonotype appeared a few times. The chain couples TRBV7-2 to TRBJ1-2, with 10 bases aligning to TRBD1. The germline V gene encodes CDR1 SGHTA and CDR2 FQGNSA. The CDR3 has 15 residues. V trimming: 5 bases; J trimming: 4 bases; junction bases outside the gene matches: 7. In nucleotides, the CDR3 is TGTGCCAGCAGCATACCGGGACAGGGGACCTATGGCTACACCTTC. Protein: CASSIPGQGTYGYTF.